This record concerns one T cell receptor beta chain sequence. Its antigen is as yet unknown. This sample is part of a study of graft-versus-host responses after intestinal transplantation. Whole-study context: Following induction with anti-thymocyte globulin, all recipients were given tacrolimus and steroids for about three years. General study points: GvH clones turned up in recipient marrow; some had shown up first in ileum or blood.

From the graft tissue, intraepithelial and lamina propria lymphocytes were released through processing. Repertoires were generated with immunoSEQ multiplex PCR, while TCRdb's copy carries only in-frame clones and drops some. The sample consists of several thousand clones, roughly four fifths of them appearing once. CDR3 size: 14 residues. The germline gives CDR1 SGHTA, CDR2 FQGNSA. The junction had 8 bases not matched to a gene; V was cut back by 6 bases and J by 10 bases. The rearrangement links TRBV7-2 to TRBJ1-6; 8 nucleotides align to TRBD1. The starting material was ileum tissue, obtained approximately 120 days after transplant. The sequence derives from a human patient who received an intestinal transplant, so some T cells may come from the graft donor. The chain's CDR3 is CASSQGQGGSPLHF. In DNA, the CDR3 is TGTGCCAGCAGTCAAGGACAGGGTGGCTCACCCCTCCACTTT.